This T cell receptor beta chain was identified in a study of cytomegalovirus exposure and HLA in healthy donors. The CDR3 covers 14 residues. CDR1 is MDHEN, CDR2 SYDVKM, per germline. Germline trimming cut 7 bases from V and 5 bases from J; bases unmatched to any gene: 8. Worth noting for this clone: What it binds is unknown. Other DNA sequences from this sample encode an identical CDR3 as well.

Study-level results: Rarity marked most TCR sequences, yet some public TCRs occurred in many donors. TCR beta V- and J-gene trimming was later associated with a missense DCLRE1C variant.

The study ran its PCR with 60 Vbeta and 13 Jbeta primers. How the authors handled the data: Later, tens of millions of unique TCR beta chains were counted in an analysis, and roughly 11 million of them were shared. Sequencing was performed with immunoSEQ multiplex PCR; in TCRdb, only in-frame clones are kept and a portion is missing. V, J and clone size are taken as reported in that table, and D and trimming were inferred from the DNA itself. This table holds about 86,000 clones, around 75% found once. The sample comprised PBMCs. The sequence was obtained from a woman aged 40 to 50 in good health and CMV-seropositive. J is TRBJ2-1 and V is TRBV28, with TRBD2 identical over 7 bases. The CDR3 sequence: CASMTGGGNNEQFF. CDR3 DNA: TGTGCCAGCATGACGGGAGGAGGTAACAATGAGCAGTTCTTC.